Following are 16 T cell receptor beta chains from one sample sequenced in a study of OX40 agonist ivuxolimab in advanced cancers. Data came from immunoSEQ multiplex PCR; TCRdb stores just in-frame clones and leaves some out. The sample gives about 83,000 clones, around 84% of which show up once; approximately 7% is in the top ten. The material was CD4+ or CD8+ T cells sorted from blood, obtained in a trial of the OX40 agonist ivuxolimab. The receptors come from an adult with an advanced solid tumor such as melanoma, head and neck, liver or kidney cancer.

This rearrangement joins TRBV7-2 to TRBJ2-3; D call uncertain. In germline, CDR1 is SGHTA, CDR2 FQGNSA. The CDR3 spans 14 residues. Deletions cut 2 bases from V and 6 bases from J, with 12 bases between. The CDR3 coding sequence is TGTGCCAGCAGCTTAATGCCAGTAGGTGATACGCAGTATTTT. Protein sequence: CASSLMPVGDTQYF.

V is TRBV15 and J is TRBJ2-1; 7 bases line up with TRBD2. The CDR3 covers 16 residues. V lost 4 bases and J lost 0; bases outside the gene matches: 6. Germline lookup yields CDR1 LNHNV and CDR2 YYDKDF (reference sequence). Here the CDR3 DNA reads TGTGCCACCAGCACAATAGCGGGCCGCTCCTACAATGAGCAGTTCTTC. Its protein is CATSTIAGRSYNEQFF.

The V call is TRBV4-2, the J call TRBJ2-2; TRBD2 agrees at 8 bases. Germline CDR1 is LGHNA and CDR2 is YNFKEQ. J gave up 4 bases and V 4 bases, and 5 bases lay outside the gene matches. This CDR3 spans 15 amino acids. This CDR3 is CASSLTSGGTGELFF. The CDR3 DNA follows: TGTGCCAGCAGCCTTACTAGCGGTGGCACCGGGGAGCTGTTTTTT.

Note on this clone: Other DNA sequences in the sample encode the same CDR3. The rearrangement links TRBV30 to TRBJ1-5; D remains unclear. This CDR3 comprises 13 residues. Trimming took off 3 bases at V and 4 bases at J, with 10 bases between the two ends. The germline gives CDR1 GTSNPN, CDR2 SVGIG (reference sequence). The CDR3 spells CAWSGGRNQPQHF. The CDR3, as DNA: TGTGCCTGGAGCGGAGGGAGAAATCAGCCCCAGCATTTT.

The gene calls are TRBV6-5 and TRBJ1-2, with 9 bases identical to TRBD1. Trimming cost V 0 bases and J 8 bases; bases outside gene matches: 4. The CDR3 consists of 14 residues. Germline assignment: CDR1 MNHEY and CDR2 SVGAGI. DNA of the CDR3: TGTGCCAGCAGTTACTCTATAACAGGGGGCGGCTACACCTTC. Its protein product is CASSYSITGGGYTF.

This sequence joins TRBV6-5 and TRBJ1-1, with TRBD1 matching 7 bases. The CDR3 covers 13 residues. Per the germline V gene, CDR1 is MNHEY and CDR2 is SVGAGI. V shed 6 bases and J 4 bases; nucleotides not matched to a gene: 5. The CDR3 DNA reads as TGTGCCAGCAGCAGACAGGGTGGCACTGAAGCTTTCTTT. It encodes CASSRQGGTEAFF.

The V and J genes are TRBV11-2 and TRBJ1-2; D is ambiguous. The germline CDR1 and CDR2 sequences are SGHAT and FQNNGV. V lost 5 bases and J 3 bases, leaving 10 bases between the germline ends. The CDR3 is 13 residues long. The CDR3 region has the DNA TGTGCCAGCAGCGGCACCTTCCACTATGGCTACACCTTC. Translated: CASSGTFHYGYTF.

This clone was recorded only once. The chain links TRBV4-2 to TRBJ2-4, with 7 nucleotides matching TRBD2. The CDR3 is 14 residues long. With V trimmed by 1 base and J by 7 bases, 4 bases remained unmatched. CDR1 is LGHNA, CDR2 YNFKEQ, per germline. The CDR3 region is CASSQGEGPNIQYF. The DNA of the CDR3 is TGTGCCAGCAGCCAAGGGGAGGGGCCGAACATTCAGTACTTC.

This clone has only one observation. The chain carries TRBV14 and TRBJ1-3; D call uncertain. V shed 2 bases and J shed 5 bases, with 4 bases lying between them. This CDR3 is 12 amino acids long. Germline CDR1 SGHDN, CDR2 FVKESK. The CDR3 sequence: CASSQQRNTIYF. Here the CDR3 DNA reads TGTGCCAGCAGCCAACAGAGAAACACCATATATTTT.

This clone has only one observation. The genes are TRBV19 and TRBJ2-5; D possibly corresponds to TRBD1 (6 bases). The CDR3 totals 14 residues. CDR1 and CDR2 from the germline V gene are LNHDA and SQIVND (reference sequence). Trimming stripped 1 base from V and 2 bases from J, with 8 bases between. Written as DNA, the CDR3 is TGTGCCAGTAGTATAGGGGGGCAGCAAGAGACCCAGTACTTC. Its translation is CASSIGGQQETQYF.

This clone was found once. Other DNA sequences in this sample translate to the same CDR3. The rearrangement links TRBV27 to TRBJ2-7; TRBD2 matches 11 bases. The CDR3 has 16 residues. The V and J ends lost 6 bases and 0 bases, in that order; junction bases with no gene match: 7. Germline values: CDR1 MNHEY, CDR2 SMNVEV (reference sequence). The CDR3 spells CASRGLAGGPSYEQYF. The CDR3 DNA is TGTGCCAGCAGGGGCCTAGCGGGAGGCCCCTCCTACGAGCAGTACTTC.

The rearrangement joins TRBV5-1 to TRBJ2-1, with D possibly matching TRBD1 (5 bases). The V gene lost 0 bases and the J gene lost 5 bases, with 9 bases spanning the gap. Germline lookup yields CDR1 SGHRS and CDR2 YFSETQ. There are 14 residues in the CDR3. CDR3 DNA sequence: TGCGCCAGCAGCTTGGTATGGGGCAACAATGAGCAGTTCTTC. This codes for CASSLVWGNNEQFF.

The chain is built from TRBV7-6 and TRBJ1-1, with 7 bases aligning to TRBD1. In germline, CDR1 is SGHVS, CDR2 FNYEAQ. The CDR3 consists of 16 residues. The V gene end was trimmed by 2 bases and the J gene end by 1 base; junction bases not matched to a gene: 7. CDR3 sequence reads: CASSLSRTGSNTEAFF. The CDR3 bases are TGTGCCAGCAGCTTAAGCAGGACAGGTTCGAACACTGAAGCTTTCTTT.

The rearrangement links TRBV25-1 to TRBJ1-1, with D possibly being TRBD1 (6 bases). The germline V gene has CDR1 MGHDK and CDR2 SYGVNS. Deletions cut 7 bases from V and 3 bases from J, with 27 bases between. The CDR3 extends over 18 amino acids. CDR3 sequence (DNA): TGTGCCAGCATAGGTCGAGGGGACACCTTTCTCGGGGACACTGAAGCTTTCTTT. It codes for CASIGRGDTFLGDTEAFF. The variable domain in full, completed from reference TRBV25-1 and TRBJ1-1, reads EADIYQTPRYLVIGTGKKITLECSQTMGHDKMYWYQQDPGMELHLIHYSYGVNSTEKGDLSSESTVSRIRTEHFPLTLESARPSHTSQYLCASIGRGDTFLGDTEAFFGQGTRLTVV.

The chain recombines TRBV27 with TRBJ1-1; TRBD1 matches 9 bases. CDR3 length: 15 residues. Germline CDR1 reads MNHEY; CDR2 reads SMNVEV (reference sequence). V shed 5 bases and J 7 bases; nucleotides not matched to a gene: 11. CDR3 sequence (DNA): TGTGCCAGCAGTCCTAGAACAGGGGGCTTCCATGAAGCTTTCTTT. Encoded protein: CASSPRTGGFHEAFF.

The chain carries TRBV7-2 and TRBJ1-1; D might be TRBD1 (5 bases). V was shortened by 3 bases and J by 7 bases, with 15 bases between the two germline ends. The CDR3 consists of 14 residues. Germline CDR1 reads SGHTA; CDR2 reads FQGNSA. The CDR3 protein is CASSLTALNGEAFF. In DNA form, the CDR3 reads TGTGCCAGCAGCTTGACAGCCCTAAACGGTGAAGCTTTCTTT.